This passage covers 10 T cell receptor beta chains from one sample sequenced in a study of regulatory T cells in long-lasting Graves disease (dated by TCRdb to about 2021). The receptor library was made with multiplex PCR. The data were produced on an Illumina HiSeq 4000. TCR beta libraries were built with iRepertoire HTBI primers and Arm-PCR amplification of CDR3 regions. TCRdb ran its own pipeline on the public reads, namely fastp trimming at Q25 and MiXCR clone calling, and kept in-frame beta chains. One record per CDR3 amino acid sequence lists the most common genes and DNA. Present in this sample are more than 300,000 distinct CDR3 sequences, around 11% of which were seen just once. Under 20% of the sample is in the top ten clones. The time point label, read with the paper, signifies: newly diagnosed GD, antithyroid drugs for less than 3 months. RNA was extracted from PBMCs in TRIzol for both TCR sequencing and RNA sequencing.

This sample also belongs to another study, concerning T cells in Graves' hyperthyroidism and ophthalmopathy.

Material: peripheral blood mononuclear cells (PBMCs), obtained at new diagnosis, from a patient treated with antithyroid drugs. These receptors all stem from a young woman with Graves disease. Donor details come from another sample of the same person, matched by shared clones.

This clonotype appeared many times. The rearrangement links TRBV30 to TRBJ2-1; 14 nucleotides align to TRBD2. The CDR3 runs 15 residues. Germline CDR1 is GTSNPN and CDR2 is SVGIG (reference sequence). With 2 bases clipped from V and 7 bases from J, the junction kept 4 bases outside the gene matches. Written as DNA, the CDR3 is TGTGCCTGGAGTAGACTAGCGGGGGGGCGGAATGAGCAGTTCTTC. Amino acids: CAWSRLAGGRNEQFF.

CDR3 residues: CASSPPRTGKVDNEQFF. DNA for the CDR3: TGTGCCAGCTCACCACCGCGAACAGGGAAAGTAGACAATGAGCAGTTCTTC. J is TRBJ2-1 and V is TRBV18; TRBD1 might be the D (6 bases). V dropped 0 bases and J dropped 5 bases, with 17 bases sitting between them. This CDR3 contains 17 residues. Germline values: CDR1 KGHSH, CDR2 LQKENI.

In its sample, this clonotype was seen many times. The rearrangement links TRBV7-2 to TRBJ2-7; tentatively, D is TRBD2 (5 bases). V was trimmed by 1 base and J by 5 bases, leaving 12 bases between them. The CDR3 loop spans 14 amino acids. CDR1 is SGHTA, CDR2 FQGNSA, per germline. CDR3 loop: CASSLELAIHEQYV. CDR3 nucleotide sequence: TGTGCCAGCAGCTTAGAATTAGCGATCCACGAGCAGTACGTC.

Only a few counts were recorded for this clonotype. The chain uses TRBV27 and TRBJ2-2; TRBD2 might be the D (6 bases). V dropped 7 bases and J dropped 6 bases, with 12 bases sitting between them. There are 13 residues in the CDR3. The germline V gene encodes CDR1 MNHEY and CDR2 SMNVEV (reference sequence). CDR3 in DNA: TGTGCCAGCACGACTAGAGAGGCCGGGGAGCTGTTTTTT. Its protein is CASTTREAGELFF.

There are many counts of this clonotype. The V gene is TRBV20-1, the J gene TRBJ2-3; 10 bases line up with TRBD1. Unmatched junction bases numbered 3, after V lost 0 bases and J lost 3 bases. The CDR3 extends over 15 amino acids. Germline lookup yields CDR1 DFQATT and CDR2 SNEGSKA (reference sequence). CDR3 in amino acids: CSARDGDRGTDTQYF. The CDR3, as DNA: TGCAGTGCTAGAGACGGGGACAGGGGAACAGATACGCAGTATTTT.

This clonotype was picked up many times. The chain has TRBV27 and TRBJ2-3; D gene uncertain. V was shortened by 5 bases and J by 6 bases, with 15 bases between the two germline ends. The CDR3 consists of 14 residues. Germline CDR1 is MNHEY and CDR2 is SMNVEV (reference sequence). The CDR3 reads CASSLYPSSDTQYF. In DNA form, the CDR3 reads TGTGCCAGCAGTCTATACCCGAGTAGTGATACGCAGTATTTT.

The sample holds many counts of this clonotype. The CDR3 DNA is TGCAGTGCCAGGAGGGCGGAGGGGGACTATGGCTACACCTTC. Residues: CSARRAEGDYGYTF. V gene TRBV20-1 combines with J gene TRBJ1-2, with a weak D call TRBD1 (6 bases). The germline gives CDR1 DFQATT, CDR2 SNEGSKA (reference sequence). This CDR3 region has 14 residues. V lost 6 bases to trimming and J lost 3 bases, with 17 bases between them.

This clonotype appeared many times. In DNA form, the CDR3 reads TGCAGCGTGGCAAGATCTCTGGACAGTCCTAGTGGCTACACCTTC. This gives the protein CSVARSLDSPSGYTF. The chain recombines TRBV29-1 with TRBJ1-2, with D possibly being TRBD1 (6 bases). The CDR3 is 15 amino acids. Between the trimmed V and J ends, which lost 6 bases and 7 bases, there was a span of 24 bases. Germline V CDR1 and CDR2: SQVTM, ANQGSEA.

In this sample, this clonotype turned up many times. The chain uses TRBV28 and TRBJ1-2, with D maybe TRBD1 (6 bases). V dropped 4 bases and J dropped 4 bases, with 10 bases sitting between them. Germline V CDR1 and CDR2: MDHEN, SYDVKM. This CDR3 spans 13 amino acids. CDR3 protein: CASSSRTAYGYTF. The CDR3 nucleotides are TGTGCCAGCAGTTCCCGGACAGCCTATGGCTACACCTTC.

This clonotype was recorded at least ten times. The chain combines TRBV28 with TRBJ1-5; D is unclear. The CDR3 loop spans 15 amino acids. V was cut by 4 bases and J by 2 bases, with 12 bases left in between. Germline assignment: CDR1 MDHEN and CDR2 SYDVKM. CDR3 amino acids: CASSSLGSGNQPQHF. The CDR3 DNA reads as TGTGCCAGCAGTTCTCTAGGGTCGGGCAATCAGCCCCAGCATTTT.